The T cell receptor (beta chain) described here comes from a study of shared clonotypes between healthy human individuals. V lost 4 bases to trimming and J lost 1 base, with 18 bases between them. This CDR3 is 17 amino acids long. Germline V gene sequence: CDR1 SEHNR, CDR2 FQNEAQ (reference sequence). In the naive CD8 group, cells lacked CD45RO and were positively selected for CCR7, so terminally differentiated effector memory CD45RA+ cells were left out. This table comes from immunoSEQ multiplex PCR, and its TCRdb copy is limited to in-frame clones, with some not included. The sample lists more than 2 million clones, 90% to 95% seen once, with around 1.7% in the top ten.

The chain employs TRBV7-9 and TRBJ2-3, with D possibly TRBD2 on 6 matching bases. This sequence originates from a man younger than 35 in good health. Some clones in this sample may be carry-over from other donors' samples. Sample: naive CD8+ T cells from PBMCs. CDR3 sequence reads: CASSSNVGGLGTDTQYF. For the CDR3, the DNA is TGTGCCAGCAGCTCAAATGTGGGGGGTCTGGGCACAGATACGCAGTATTTT.